The T cell receptor beta chain under discussion was sequenced for a study of beta chain features in type 1 diabetes (dated by TCRdb to about 2018). Some background on the complete study: Mean age, gender distribution, total cell number and subset yield were not different between patients and healthy donors. A total of approximately 100 million sorted cells were examined across all samples, and the number of cells per subset was strongly correlated with RNA yield. The study compared TCRB repertoires of sorted circulating CD4+ T cell subsets between recently diagnosed type 1 diabetes patients and matched healthy donors. Whereas all 30 or so donors provided naive and central memory subsets, regulatory and stem cell-like memory subsets were isolated from just 8 patients and about eight healthy donors.

From each donor, a single peripheral blood sample of approximately 0.11 L on average was drawn into heparinised tubes. Naive, central memory, regulatory and stem cell-like memory CD4+ T cells were sorted on a BD FACSAria II using a panel including CD45RO, CCR7, CD25, CD127, CD95 and CD27. Every sorted population had a purity above 95%. Right away, PBMCs were isolated by Lymphoprep density gradient centrifugation and were stained directly, with no culture step. So that batch effects would be minimized, each experiment stained and sorted samples in pairs, pairing one healthy donor with one patient. Comment on this clone: No cognate antigen has been identified for it. It has no much larger one-base neighbor in the sample; base qualities were not kept.

The CDR3 holds 13 amino acids from the cysteine to the phenylalanine. Only the CDR3 portion is preserved as DNA: 39 bases, with reading frame beginning at the first base. CDR1 is given as SGHDN and CDR2 as FVKESK, both from the germline V gene. V is reduced by 4 bases and J by 7 bases, leaving a spacing of 10 bases between them. Beyond this particular receptor, the publication reports: A moderate but significant shortening of TCRB CDR3 length was observed in type 1 diabetes patients in all four CD4+ subsets. Naive, central memory and regulatory TCRB repertoires appeared to be more alike among patients than among healthy donors. HLA sub-analyses involved small numbers of individuals, so any influence of HLA type on TCRB rearrangement remained unresolved. Because cDNA rather than genomic DNA was sequenced, highly expressing activated cells could have been over-represented, although no difference in activation and CD3 levels was found between groups. PCR may preferentially amplify shorter templates, but because patient and control samples were amplified and corrected together, any resulting skew would affect both groups equally. Fewer insertions and more nucleotide deletions at VDJ recombination sites were observed in patients with type 1 diabetes, implying thymic rearrangement abnormalities.

All of the isolated RNA was reverse transcribed with the High Capacity cDNA Reverse Transcription Kit, so expressed TCRB transcripts were sequenced. Deep immunoSEQ sequencing was applied to naive, central memory and regulatory T cell samples, giving an average of about 3.6 million total reads per sample. Sorted cells were lysed in RLT buffer, and RNA was extracted using DNase-treated RNeasy Micro or Mini kits according to cell number. To prevent cross-contamination, each cell subset was processed individually, whereas patient and healthy donor samples were processed jointly. The immunoSEQ multiplex PCR was used to amplify TCRB sequences from cDNA, yielding 87-bp fragments that span the CDR3 region. Sequencing of the amplicons was done on the Illumina HiSeq platform. Concerning the study's data processing: Synthetic template baselines were used to correct PCR bias computationally, reads within Hamming distance 2 were collapsed together, and singletons that could not be merged were discarded. By aligning reads against IMGT, V, D and J genes, CDR3 length, and insertions or deletions at six rearrangement sites were assigned. Within each subset, clonotype counts were normalized to sorted cell number, after which true diversity and Gini coefficients were computed with the tcR R package. The overlap coefficient, calculated on TCRB nucleotide sequences, was used to measure repertoire sharing. Out-of-frame TCRB sequences from naive cells were analyzed as a proxy for the pre-selection repertoire. Here the immuneACCESS table is served through TCRdb, limited to in-frame sequences with V and J called. Missing clones are a known gap in these copies; in checked studies unresolved V genes cover under half, and the rest lacks a known reason. The DNA gave D and trimming, while V, J and clone size come from that table. This sample has 600,000 to 700,000 clones in its table, and 9.5% to 15% of those were observed once. Roughly 0.11% of the sample goes to the ten largest clones.

The TCR comes from a man younger than 45 with type 1 diabetes. Specimen: naive CD4+ T cells from blood. Sample cell subset or site, as interpreted from the label and publication: true naive CD4+ T cells. Recombination joined TRBV14 with TRBJ1-4; 6 matching bases give a weak D call of TRBD1. The nucleotide sequence reads TGTGCCAGCAGCCTCGACAGGTTTGAAAAACTGTTTTTT. This sequence encodes CASSLDRFEKLFF. Supplemented by the reference TRBV14 and TRBJ1-4 proteins around the CDR3, the complete variable domain is EAGVTQFPSHSVIEKGQTVTLRCDPISGHDNLYWYRRVMGKEIKFLLHFVKESKQDESGMPNNRFLAERTGGTYSTLKVQPAELEDSGVYFCASSLDRFEKLFFGSGTQLSVL.